The 29 T cell receptor beta chains in this list originate from one sample, sequenced in a study of cytomegalovirus exposure and HLA in healthy donors. Method: immunoSEQ multiplex PCR; TCRdb's copy keeps in-frame clones and lacks some. The repertoire holds tens of thousands of clones, with over 85% as singletons. Material: PBMCs. The receptors originated from a woman aged 30 to 39 in good health and CMV-seropositive.

The chain carries TRBV7-9 and TRBJ1-1; D is possibly TRBD1 (5 bases). Trimming pared 4 bases from V and 4 bases from J, leaving 19 bases between. CDR1 and CDR2 from the germline V gene are SEHNR and FQNEAQ (reference sequence). The CDR3 length is 16 residues. The CDR3 sequence is CASSSRQTASVTEAFF. CDR3 bases: TGTGCCAGCAGCTCCCGCCAGACAGCCAGCGTCACTGAAGCTTTCTTT.

V usage is TRBV5-6 and J usage is TRBJ2-5, with 9 bases aligning to TRBD2. Germline assignment: CDR1 SGHDT and CDR2 YYEEEE. Losses at the gene ends were 2 bases for V and 3 bases for J; bases not matched to a gene: 5. This CDR3 is built from 15 residues. The CDR3 reads CASSFKREEEETQYF. The CDR3 DNA reads TGTGCCAGCAGCTTCAAGCGGGAGGAAGAAGAGACCCAGTACTTC. Full variable domain (outside the CDR3, taken from reference TRBV5-6 and TRBJ2-5): DAGVTQSPTHLIKTRGQQVTLRCSPKSGHDTVSWYQQALGQGPQFIFQYYEEEERQRGNFPDRFSGHQFPNYSSELNVNALLLGDSALYLCASSFKREEEETQYFGPGTRLLVL.

The chain couples TRBV9 to TRBJ1-2; no clear D. V lost 0 bases and J 0 bases, leaving 9 bases between the germline ends. Germline-derived CDR1 and CDR2 are SGDLS and YYNGEE. The CDR3 spans 15 residues. The CDR3 DNA sequence: TGTGCCAGCAGCGTAGGGATAGGAGCTAACTATGGCTACACCTTC. Translated, it gives CASSVGIGANYGYTF.

The chain employs TRBV5-5 and TRBJ1-1; no clear D gene. CDR3 size: 13 residues. Trimming stripped 3 bases from V and 0 bases from J, with 6 bases between. CDR1 and CDR2 from the germline V gene are SGHKS and YYEKEE (reference sequence). CDR3 coding DNA: TGTGCCAGCAGCTGGGCGATGAACACTGAAGCTTTCTTT. It is translated as CASSWAMNTEAFF. Filled out from reference TRBV5-5 and TRBJ1-1, the complete variable domain reads DAGVTQSPTHLIKTRGQQVTLRCSPISGHKSVSWYQQVLGQGPQFIFQYYEKEERGRGNFPDRFSARQFPNYSSELNVNALLLGDSALYLCASSWAMNTEAFFGQGTRLTVV.

This clone was picked up one time. For the CDR3, the DNA is TGTGCCAGCGGAGGGGAGATCTTGGGTGCTTTCTTT. Translation: CASGGEILGAFF. The gene calls are TRBV9 and TRBJ1-1; tentative D call: TRBD1 (5 bases). This CDR3 has 12 amino acids. Germline V gene sequence: CDR1 SGDLS, CDR2 YYNGEE. V dropped 7 bases and J dropped 11 bases, with 18 bases sitting between them.

The chain couples TRBV21-1 to TRBJ2-5; the table's TRBD2 call for D was not verified on the DNA. TRBV21-1 is a recognized pseudogene. This CDR3 has 19 amino acids. The CDR3 sequence is CASSRLAGVLPLPQETQYF. CDR3 DNA sequence: TGTGCCAGCAGCCGACTAGCGGGAGTCCTCCCCCTCCCTCAAGAGACCCAGTACTTC.

V gene TRBV27 combines with J gene TRBJ2-7; 8 nucleotides agree with TRBD2. This CDR3 region has 15 residues. Germline assignment: CDR1 MNHEY and CDR2 SMNVEV (reference sequence). The ends lost 5 bases at V and 3 bases at J; junction bases unmatched: 9. In DNA form, the CDR3 reads TGTGCCAGCAGTCCACGGGGGGGTAGCTACTACGAGCAGTACTTC. It translates to CASSPRGGSYYEQYF.

This clone has only one observation. This rearrangement joins TRBV28 to TRBJ1-2; 7 bases match TRBD1. Germline values: CDR1 MDHEN, CDR2 SYDVKM. There are 21 residues in the CDR3. V trimming: 5 bases; J trimming: 1 base; junction bases outside the gene matches: 25. The CDR3 nucleotides read TGTGCCAGCAGTGGATACCAAACAGGGGCGCCAATAGAAAATCTTAACTATGGCTACACCTTC. Translating gives CASSGYQTGAPIENLNYGYTF.

The chain carries TRBV28 and TRBJ2-1; D is uncertain. The CDR3 has 11 residues. Germline assignment: CDR1 MDHEN and CDR2 SYDVKM. The CDR3 spells CVVMFGNEQFF. In DNA, the CDR3 is TGTGTGGTAATGTTCGGGAATGAGCAGTTCTTC.

The chain employs TRBV9 and TRBJ2-1; no definite D call. Trimming removed 0 bases from V and 6 bases from J, with 7 bases in between. Germline V gene lookup returns CDR1 SGDLS and CDR2 YYNGEE. The CDR3 extends over 13 amino acids. The CDR3 sequence is CASSVAVTNEQFF. For the CDR3, the DNA is TGTGCCAGCAGCGTAGCGGTCACCAATGAGCAGTTCTTC.

V gene TRBV6-6 combines with J gene TRBJ2-3, with TRBD2 identical over 8 bases. J lost 7 bases, V lost 5 bases, and 14 bases had no gene match. The CDR3 spans 16 residues. Germline-derived CDR1 and CDR2 are MNHNY and SVGAGI (reference sequence). The CDR3 region is CASSPTPGLGVNTQYF. CDR3 DNA sequence: TGTGCCAGCAGTCCAACCCCGGGACTAGGGGTGAATACGCAGTATTTT.

This sequence joins TRBV27 and TRBJ2-5, with 8 positions matching TRBD2. V gave up 3 bases and J gave up 2 bases; unmatched junction bases: 5. The CDR3 spans 15 residues. The V gene's germline CDR1 is MNHEY and CDR2 SMNVEV (reference sequence). DNA for the CDR3: TGTGCCAGCAGTTTCTCTAGCGGGCAGCAAGAGACCCAGTACTTC. It yields the protein CASSFSSGQQETQYF.

This clone occurred once. The gene calls are TRBV4-3 and TRBJ2-7; 11 bases are shared with TRBD2. The V segment lost 3 bases and the J segment 5 bases; nucleotides outside the gene matches: 18. The length of the CDR3 is 19 residues. In germline, CDR1 is LGHNA, CDR2 YSLEER. In DNA form, the CDR3 reads TGCGCCAGCAGCCATCATCTTACCACGACTAGCGGGAACCATAACGAGCAGTACTTC. This codes for CASSHHLTTTSGNHNEQYF.

This clone was detected once. The V call is TRBV19, the J call TRBJ1-1, with D tentatively TRBD1 (6 bases). The germline V gene encodes CDR1 LNHDA and CDR2 SQIVND (reference sequence). Trimming took off 6 bases at V and 1 base at J, with 9 bases between the two ends. The CDR3 extends over 13 amino acids. The CDR3 DNA reads TGTGCCAGTAGAGAACAGGGGAACACTGAAGCTTTCTTT. Translating it yields CASREQGNTEAFF.

The rearrangement uses TRBV5-4 and TRBJ2-5, with D possibly TRBD1 on 6 matching bases. V gave up 3 bases and J gave up 1 base, with 10 bases separating them. Germline V lookup: CDR1 SGHNT, CDR2 YYREEE (reference sequence). The CDR3 length is 14 residues. Written as DNA, the CDR3 is TGTGCCAGCAGCTCTGGGGACACCCAAGAGACCCAGTACTTC. Translation gives CASSSGDTQETQYF.

The chain combines TRBV7-8 with TRBJ2-7; TRBD1 matches at 8 bases. Germline values: CDR1 SGHVS, CDR2 FQNEAQ. The CDR3 loop spans 17 amino acids. J was trimmed by 2 bases and V by 2 bases; bases with no gene match: 11. CDR3 amino acids: CASSLYPAGQVPYEQYF. The CDR3 bases are TGTGCCAGCAGCTTATACCCCGCGGGACAGGTCCCCTACGAGCAGTACTTC.

CDR3 sequence (DNA): TGTGCCACCAGACGACTAGCGGATTCCTACGAGCAGTACTTC. This encodes CATRRLADSYEQYF. The J gene is TRBJ2-7, the V gene TRBV7-2; 9 bases map to TRBD2. CDR3 length equals 14 residues. V lost 10 bases to trimming and J lost 1 base; unmatched junction nucleotides: 8. Germline V lookup: CDR1 SGHTA, CDR2 FQGNSA.

The CDR3 region is CASSFRGPGTGELFF. In nucleotides, the CDR3 is TGTGCCAGCAGTTTCCGAGGGCCGGGCACCGGGGAGCTGTTTTTT. The chain has TRBV6-5 and TRBJ2-2; D possibly corresponds to TRBD2 (5 bases). CDR1 is MNHEY and CDR2 is SVGAGI in the germline V gene. V lost 4 bases to trimming and J lost 4 bases, with 13 bases between them. The CDR3 has 15 residues.

V gene TRBV7-2 combines with J gene TRBJ2-7, with 8 bases fitting TRBD2. Germline V gives CDR1 SGHTA, CDR2 FQGNSA. Trimming at V came to 0 bases and at J to 0 bases, leaving 4 bases not matched to a gene. This CDR3 has 16 amino acids. The CDR3 here is CASSLAPGGISYEQYF. The CDR3 nucleotides read TGTGCCAGCAGCTTAGCTCCGGGAGGGATCTCCTACGAGCAGTACTTC.

The count of this clone is one. This chain uses TRBV27 with TRBJ2-7; weak D call: TRBD1 (5 bases). Trimming removed 7 bases from V and 2 bases from J, with 15 bases in between. Germline CDR1 is MNHEY and CDR2 is SMNVEV (reference sequence). This CDR3 has 14 amino acids. CDR3 sequence reads: CASKMQGLTYEQYF. The CDR3, as DNA: TGTGCCAGCAAAATGCAGGGTCTCACCTACGAGCAGTACTTC.

The chain carries TRBV6-5 and TRBJ2-7, with 8 bases aligning to TRBD1. With 2 bases clipped from V and 6 bases from J, the junction kept 3 bases outside the gene matches. CDR1 is MNHEY, CDR2 SVGAGI, per germline. This CDR3 comprises 13 residues. CDR3 region: CASSYGGTGEQYF. DNA of the CDR3: TGTGCCAGCAGTTACGGCGGGACAGGCGAGCAGTACTTC.

The gene calls are TRBV29-1 and TRBJ2-5; 8 bases agree with TRBD2. The CDR3 extends over 14 amino acids. The germline CDR1 and CDR2 sequences are SQVTM and ANQGSEA. The V and J ends lost 7 bases and 5 bases, in that order; junction bases with no gene match: 12. In DNA form, the CDR3 reads TGCAGCGCCATCCCGGGGGGCGGGAGGGAGACCCAGTACTTC. Its translation is CSAIPGGGRETQYF.

This chain links TRBV18 with TRBJ1-1, with D possibly matching TRBD1 (5 bases). Germline V gives CDR1 KGHSH, CDR2 LQKENI. V gave up 3 bases and J gave up 1 base, with 12 bases separating them. The CDR3 extends over 15 amino acids. The CDR3 spells CASSPVPGENTEAFF. The CDR3 nucleotides are TGTGCCAGCTCACCGGTCCCGGGGGAGAACACTGAAGCTTTCTTT.

This clone was seen a single time. The chain joins TRBV28 to TRBJ2-1, with 7 bases matching TRBD2. V lost 2 bases and J lost 8; bases outside the gene matches: 6. The CDR3 totals 14 residues. Germline CDR1 reads MDHEN; CDR2 reads SYDVKM. The CDR3 sequence is CASSLGREGDEQFF. The CDR3 bases are TGTGCCAGCAGTTTAGGCAGGGAGGGCGATGAGCAGTTCTTC.

The chain couples TRBV28 to TRBJ2-7; 9 bases are a match to TRBD1. The germline CDR1 and CDR2 sequences are MDHEN and SYDVKM. This CDR3 is 15 amino acids long. The V gene end was trimmed by 6 bases and the J gene end by 0 bases; junction bases not matched to a gene: 6. The CDR3 sequence is CASSTGQGSSYEQYF. CDR3 DNA sequence: TGTGCCAGCAGCACCGGACAGGGGTCCTCCTACGAGCAGTACTTC.

This chain links TRBV5-4 with TRBJ2-7, with TRBD1 matching 9 bases. The V segment lost 0 bases and the J segment 0 bases; nucleotides outside the gene matches: 1. Per germline, CDR1 SGHNT and CDR2 YYREEE (reference sequence). There are 15 residues in the CDR3. The CDR3 region has the DNA TGTGCCAGCAGCTTGGAGACAGGGGGCTCCTACGAGCAGTACTTC. Amino acids: CASSLETGGSYEQYF.

The chain has TRBV19 and TRBJ2-2; 10 bases agree with TRBD2. Germline V gene lookup returns CDR1 LNHDA and CDR2 SQIVND (reference sequence). Unmatched junction bases numbered 18, after V lost 3 bases and J lost 2 bases. CDR3 length equals 21 residues. This CDR3 reads CASSIIADRALAGFNTGELFF. In DNA, the CDR3 is TGTGCCAGTAGTATTATCGCTGACCGGGCACTAGCGGGATTTAACACCGGGGAGCTGTTTTTT.

The chain uses TRBV6-1 and TRBJ1-1; D perhaps matches TRBD1 (5 bases). Germline V CDR1 and CDR2: MNHNS, SASEGT. There are 12 residues in the CDR3. The V gene lost 6 bases and the J gene lost 10 bases, with 15 bases spanning the gap. CDR3 protein: CASSPDSSSAFF. The CDR3 DNA sequence: TGTGCCAGCAGCCCAGACAGTTCATCAGCTTTCTTT.

The CDR3: CASSSQGREGYEQYF. DNA of the CDR3: TGTGCCAGCAGCTCCCAAGGGCGGGAGGGTTACGAGCAGTACTTC. The chain is built from TRBV7-2 and TRBJ2-7; TRBD2 aligns across 9 bases. Germline V gene sequence: CDR1 SGHTA, CDR2 FQGNSA. The CDR3 spans 15 residues. The J segment lost 4 bases and the V segment lost 4 bases, leaving 8 bases of the junction unmatched. Complete variable domain (other parts from reference TRBV7-2 and TRBJ2-7): GAGVSQSPSNKVTEKGKDVELRCDPISGHTALYWYRQSLGQGLEFLIYFQGNSAPDKSGLPSDRFSAERTGGSVSTLTIQRTQQEDSAVYLCASSSQGREGYEQYFGPGTRLTVT.